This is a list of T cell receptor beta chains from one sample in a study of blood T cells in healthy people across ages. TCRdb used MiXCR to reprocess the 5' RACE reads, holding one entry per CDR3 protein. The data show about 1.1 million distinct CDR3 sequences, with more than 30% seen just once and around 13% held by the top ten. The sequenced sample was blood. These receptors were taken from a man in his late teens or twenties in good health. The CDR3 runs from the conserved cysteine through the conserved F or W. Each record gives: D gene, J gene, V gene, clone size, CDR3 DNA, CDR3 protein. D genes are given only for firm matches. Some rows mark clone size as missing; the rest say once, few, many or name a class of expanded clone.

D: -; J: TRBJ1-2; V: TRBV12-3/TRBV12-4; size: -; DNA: TGTGCCAGCAGCTACAGAATCGGCTACACCTTC; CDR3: CASSYRIGYTF
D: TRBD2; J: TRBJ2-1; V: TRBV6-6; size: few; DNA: TGTGCCAGCAGTTACAGGGCGGGGGGGACTAGCAACAATGAGCAGTTCTTC; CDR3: CASSYRAGGTSNNEQFF
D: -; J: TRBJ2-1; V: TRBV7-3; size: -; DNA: TGTGCCAGCAGCTTAGGGAACGGCGTTGAAGGTGGCAATGAGCAGTTCTTC; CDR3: CASSLGNGVEGGNEQFF
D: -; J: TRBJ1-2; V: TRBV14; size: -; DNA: TGTGCCAGCAGCCACTCTGGGGACACCTTGAGCTACACCTTC; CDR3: CASSHSGDTLSYTF
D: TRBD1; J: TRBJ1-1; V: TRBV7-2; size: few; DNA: TGTGCCAGCAGCTTAGGCGGACAGGGGGACCCTGAAGCTTTCTTT; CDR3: CASSLGGQGDPEAFF
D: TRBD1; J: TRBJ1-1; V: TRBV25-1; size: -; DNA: TGTGCCAGCAGTGATCCGACAGGGAGTCTGAACACTGAAGCTTTCTTT; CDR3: CASSDPTGSLNTEAFF
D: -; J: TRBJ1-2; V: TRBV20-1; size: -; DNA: TGCAGTGCCGCCCGATCTAACTATGGCTACACCTTC; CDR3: CSAARSNYGYTF
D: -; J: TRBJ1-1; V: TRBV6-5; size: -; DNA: TGTGCCAGCAGTTCCCATGGGGGCAACACTGAAGCTTTCTTT; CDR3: CASSSHGGNTEAFF
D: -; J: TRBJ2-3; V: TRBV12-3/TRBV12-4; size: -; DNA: TGTGCCAGCAGTGTGTTTGGGGGCACAGATGCGCAGTATTTT; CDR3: CASSVFGGTDAQYF
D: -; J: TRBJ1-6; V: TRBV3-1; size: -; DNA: TGTGCCAGCAGCCGATCACCGGGACAAGTAAATTCACCCCTCCACTTT; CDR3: CASSRSPGQVNSPLHF
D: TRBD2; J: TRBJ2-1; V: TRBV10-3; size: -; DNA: TGTGCCACCGAGACTAGCGGGGGGTTTAATGAGCAGTTCTTC; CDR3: CATETSGGFNEQFF
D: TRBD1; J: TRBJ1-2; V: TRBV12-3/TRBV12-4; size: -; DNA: TGTGCCAGCAGGCCAAACAGGGGCGGCTATGGCTACACCTTC; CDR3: CASRPNRGGYGYTF
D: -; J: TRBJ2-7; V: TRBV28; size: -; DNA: TGTGCCAGCAGTTTAAATGCAGGGGATGCCTACGAGCAGTACTTC; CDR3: CASSLNAGDAYEQYF
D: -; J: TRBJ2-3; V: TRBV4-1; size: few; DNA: TGCGCCAGCAGCCAAGGGACAGATCGGGGTACAGATACGCAGTATTTT; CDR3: CASSQGTDRGTDTQYF
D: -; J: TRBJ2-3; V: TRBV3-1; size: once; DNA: TGTGCCAGCAGCCAAGGTGGGGCGGCGCGCACAGAGACGCAGTATTTT; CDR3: CASSQGGAARTETQYF
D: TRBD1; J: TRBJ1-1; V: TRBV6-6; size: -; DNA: TGTGCCAGCACCTTAACCGGGACAGGGGGTGAAGCTTTCTTT; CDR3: CASTLTGTGGEAFF
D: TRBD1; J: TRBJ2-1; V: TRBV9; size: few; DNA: TGTGCCAGCAGCGTTACTGGACAGGGCTACAATGAGCAGTTCTTC; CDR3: CASSVTGQGYNEQFF
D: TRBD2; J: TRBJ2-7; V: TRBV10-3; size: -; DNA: TGTGCCATCAGTGAGTCGTCTCGGGGGGGAACCTCCTACGAGCAGTACTTC; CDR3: CAISESSRGGTSYEQYF
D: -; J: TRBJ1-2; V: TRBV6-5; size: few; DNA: -; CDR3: CASSSSTGAYGYTF
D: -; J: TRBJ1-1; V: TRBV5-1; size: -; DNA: TGCGCCAGCAGCTTGAGCGACAGGTCGTGGAACACTGAAGCTTTCTTT; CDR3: CASSLSDRSWNTEAFF
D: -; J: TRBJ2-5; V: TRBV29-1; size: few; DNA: TGCAGCGTAAGACTTGAAGAGACCCAGTACTTC; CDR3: CSVRLEETQYF
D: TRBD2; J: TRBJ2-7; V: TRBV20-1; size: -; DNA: TGCAGTGCTAGAGACCATCGGACTAGCGGGGAAACCTACGAGCAGTACTTC; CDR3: CSARDHRTSGETYEQYF
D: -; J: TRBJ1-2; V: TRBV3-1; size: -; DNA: TGTGCCAGCAGCCAGAGGGGATACAAGAACTATGGCTACACCTTC; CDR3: CASSQRGYKNYGYTF
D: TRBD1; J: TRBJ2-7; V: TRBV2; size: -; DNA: TGTGCCAGCAGTGGGGGACAGGGTGCCTCCTACGAGCAGTACTTC; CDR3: CASSGGQGASYEQYF
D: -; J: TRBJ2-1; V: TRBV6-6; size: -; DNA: TGTGCCAGCAGTTCGGACCGAAGGACCTACAATGAGCAGTTCTTC; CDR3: CASSSDRRTYNEQFF
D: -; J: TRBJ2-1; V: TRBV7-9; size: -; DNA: TGTGCCAGCAGCTTAGGGACTCTCCGGGGGTCCTACAATGAGCAGTTCTTC; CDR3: CASSLGTLRGSYNEQFF
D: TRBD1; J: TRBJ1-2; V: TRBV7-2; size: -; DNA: TGTGCCAGCGACAGGGGGGACTATGGCTACACCTTC; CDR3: CASDRGDYGYTF
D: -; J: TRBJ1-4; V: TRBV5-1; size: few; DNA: TGCGCCAGCAGCCCCCGACAGGCAAATGAAAAACTGTTTTTT; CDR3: CASSPRQANEKLFF
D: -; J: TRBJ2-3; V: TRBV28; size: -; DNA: TGTGCCAGCAGTTTGAGTCCCATAAGCACAGATACGCAGTATTTT; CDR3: CASSLSPISTDTQYF
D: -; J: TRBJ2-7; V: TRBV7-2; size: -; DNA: TGTGCCAGCAGCTTACGGGGGGACAGAACTCAACCCTACGAGCAGTACTTC; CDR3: CASSLRGDRTQPYEQYF
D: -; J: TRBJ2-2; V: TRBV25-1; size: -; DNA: TGTGCCTGCAGTAATAAACGGACCACCGGGGAGCTGTTTTTT; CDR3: CACSNKRTTGELFF
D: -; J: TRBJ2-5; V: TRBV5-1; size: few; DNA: TGCGCCAGCAGCTTCGAGGGGGAAGGTGAGACCCAGTACTTC; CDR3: CASSFEGEGETQYF
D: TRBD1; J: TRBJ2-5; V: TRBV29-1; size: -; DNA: TGCAGCGTTGACCGGTCAGGGGGTAGGGAGACCCAGTACTTC; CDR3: CSVDRSGGRETQYF
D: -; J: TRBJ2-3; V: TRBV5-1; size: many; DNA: TGCGCCAGCAGCTTGAGAGGTTTTAGCACAGATACGCAGTATTTT; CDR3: CASSLRGFSTDTQYF
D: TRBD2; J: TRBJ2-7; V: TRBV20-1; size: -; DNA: TGCAGTGCTAGTGGGGGACTACTCGTGGCCGAGCAGTACTTC; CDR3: CSASGGLLVAEQYF
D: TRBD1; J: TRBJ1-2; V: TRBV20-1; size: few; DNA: TGCAGTGGCCGGGACAGTAAAAACTATGGCTACACCTTC; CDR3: CSGRDSKNYGYTF
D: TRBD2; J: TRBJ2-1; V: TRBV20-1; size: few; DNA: TGCAGTGCCACGACTAGCTCTAGCTCCTACAATGAGCAGTTCTTC; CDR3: CSATTSSSSYNEQFF
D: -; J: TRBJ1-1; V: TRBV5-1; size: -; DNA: TGCGCCAGCAGCTTGCTTAGGGACGGTGAAGCTTTCTTT; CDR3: CASSLLRDGEAFF
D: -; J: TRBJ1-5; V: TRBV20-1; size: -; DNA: TGCAGTGCTACCCAGGGGAAAAGCAATCAGCCCCAGCATTTT; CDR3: CSATQGKSNQPQHF
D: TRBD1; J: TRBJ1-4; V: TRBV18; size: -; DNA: TGTGCCAGCTCACCTCCGGGACAGACTAATGAAAAACTGTTTTTT; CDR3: CASSPPGQTNEKLFF
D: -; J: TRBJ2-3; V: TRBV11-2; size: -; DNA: TGTGCCAGCAGCGTAGCCTTTAGCACAGATGCGCAGTATTTT; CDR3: CASSVAFSTDAQYF
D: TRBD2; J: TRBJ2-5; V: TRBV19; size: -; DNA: TGTGCCAGTAGTATTGAGGGGACTAGTGAGACCCAGTACTTC; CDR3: CASSIEGTSETQYF
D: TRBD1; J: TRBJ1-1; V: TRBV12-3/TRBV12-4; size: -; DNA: TGTGCCAGCAGTCTAGGACCGACAGGGTTCACTGAAGCTTTCTTT; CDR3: CASSLGPTGFTEAFF
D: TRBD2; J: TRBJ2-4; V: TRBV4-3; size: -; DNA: TGCGCCAGCAGCCAAGAGGGACTAGCGGGGGGTCTTTACATTCAGTACTTC; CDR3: CASSQEGLAGGLYIQYF
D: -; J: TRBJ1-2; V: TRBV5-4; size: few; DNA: TGTGCCAGCAGCCCGAGCTGGACAGATGGCTACACCTTC; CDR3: CASSPSWTDGYTF
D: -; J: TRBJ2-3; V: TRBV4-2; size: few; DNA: TGTGCCAGCAGCCAAGACTCCTCCGCGGCCCCCCCCACAGATACGCAGTATTTT; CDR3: CASSQDSSAAPPTDTQYF
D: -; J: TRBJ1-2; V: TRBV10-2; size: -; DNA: TGCGCCAGCAGTGAATCCCAGGGTGTTAGGAACTATGGCTACACCTTC; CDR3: CASSESQGVRNYGYTF